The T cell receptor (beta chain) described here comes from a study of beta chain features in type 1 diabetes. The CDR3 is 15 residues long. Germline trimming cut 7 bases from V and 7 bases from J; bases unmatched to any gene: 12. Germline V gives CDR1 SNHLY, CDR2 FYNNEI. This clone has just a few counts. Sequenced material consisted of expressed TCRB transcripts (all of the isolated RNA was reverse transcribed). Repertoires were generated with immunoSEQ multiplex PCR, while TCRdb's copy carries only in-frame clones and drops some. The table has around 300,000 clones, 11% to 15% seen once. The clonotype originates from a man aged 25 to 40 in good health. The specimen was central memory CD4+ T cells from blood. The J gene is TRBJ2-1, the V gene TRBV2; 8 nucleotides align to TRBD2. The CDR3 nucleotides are TGTGCCAGCAAAAAGGAGAGCGGGAGAAGGAATGAGCAGTTCTTC. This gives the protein CASKKESGRRNEQFF.